The 25 T cell receptor beta chains below were found in one sample sequenced in a study of blood T cell repertoires in COVID-19. TCRdb keeps only in-frame clones here, not all; method: immunoSEQ multiplex PCR. The data show around 32,000 clones, 90% to 95% seen once. Material for sequencing was peripheral blood. Every receptor here comes from a male donor with active COVID-19.

The chain's CDR3 is CASSLDRGTPWGNTEAFF. The CDR3, as DNA: TGCGCCAGCAGCTTGGATAGGGGGACACCTTGGGGGAACACTGAAGCTTTCTTT. V is TRBV5-1 and J is TRBJ1-1; tentative D call: TRBD1 (6 bases). The CDR3 totals 18 residues. Trimming took off 0 bases at V and 1 base at J, with 19 bases between the two ends. Germline lookup yields CDR1 SGHRS and CDR2 YFSETQ.

The chain uses TRBV11-2 and TRBJ2-5; D may be TRBD1 (5 bases). The CDR3 contains 15 residues. Germline CDR1 reads SGHAT; CDR2 reads FQNNGV. The V end was cut by 1 base, the J end by 4 bases, with 13 bases between. CDR3 nucleotide sequence: TGTGCCAGCAGCTTAGGGTCAGCAGGGCGAGAGACCCAGTACTTC. Translated, it gives CASSLGSAGRETQYF.

J is TRBJ2-1 and V is TRBV7-6; 10 bases align to TRBD2. The J segment lost 5 bases and the V segment lost 5 bases, leaving 6 bases of the junction unmatched. The CDR3 length is 15 residues. Germline assignment: CDR1 SGHVS and CDR2 FNYEAQ. This CDR3 is CASSISGGAHNEQFF. CDR3 DNA: TGTGCCAGCAGCATAAGCGGGGGGGCCCACAATGAGCAGTTCTTC.

V usage is TRBV5-8 and J usage is TRBJ1-1, with 9 bases matching TRBD1. Germline V gene data show CDR1 as SGHTS and CDR2 as YDEGEE. The CDR3 runs to 16 residues. The V gene end was trimmed by 6 bases and the J gene end by 0 bases; junction bases not matched to a gene: 9. As DNA, the CDR3 is TGTGCCAGCACGCCCCGACAGGGGGTCATGAACACTGAAGCTTTCTTT. Its translation: CASTPRQGVMNTEAFF.

This chain links TRBV5-1 with TRBJ1-1, with TRBD1 as a possible D gene (5 bases). Germline V CDR1 and CDR2: SGHRS, YFSETQ. The CDR3 consists of 14 residues. V was shortened by 4 bases and J by 1 base, with 11 bases between the two germline ends. CDR3 protein: CASSLQATNTEAFF. The CDR3, as DNA: TGCGCCAGCAGCCTACAGGCGACGAACACTGAAGCTTTCTTT. Together with reference TRBV5-1 and TRBJ1-1, the CDR3 gives the full variable domain: KAGVTQTPRYLIKTRGQQVTLSCSPISGHRSVSWYQQTPGQGLQFLFEYFSETQRNKGNFPGRFSGRQFSNSRSEMNVSTLELGDSALYLCASSLQATNTEAFFGQGTRLTVV.

The genes are TRBV7-3 and TRBJ2-6; D is unresolved. V was shortened by 3 bases and J by 0 bases, with 3 bases between the two germline ends. The length of the CDR3 is 14 residues. Germline V CDR1 and CDR2: SGHTA, FQGTGA. The CDR3 loop reads CASSLSSGANVLTF. The CDR3 bases are TGTGCCAGCAGCTTGAGCTCTGGGGCCAACGTCCTGACTTTC.

The chain has TRBV6-2 or TRBV6-3 and TRBJ2-7; the D gene is possibly TRBD1 (6 bases). CDR1 and CDR2 from the germline V gene are MNHEY and SVGEGT. There are 14 residues in the CDR3. The V end was cut by 4 bases, the J end by 0 bases, with 10 bases between. The CDR3 DNA is TGTGCCAGCAGTTTGGGCAGGGGCTCCTACGAGCAGTACTTC. Protein product: CASSLGRGSYEQYF.

Here the CDR3 reads CASSFSGQGAQYF. The DNA of the CDR3 is TGTGCCAGCAGTTTTAGCGGACAGGGGGCCCAGTACTTC. The chain employs TRBV12-3 or TRBV12-4 and TRBJ2-7; 11 nucleotides agree with TRBD1. The V and J ends lost 3 bases and 10 bases, in that order; junction bases with no gene match: 5. CDR3 length: 13 residues.

The chain joins TRBV29-1 to TRBJ2-7; D call uncertain. This CDR3 spans 14 amino acids. Germline V gene lookup returns CDR1 SQVTM and CDR2 ANQGSEA. The V and J ends lost 4 bases and 2 bases respectively, with 15 bases between them. The CDR3 nucleotides read TGCAGCGTTGGGGTGCGACATAAGACCTACGAGCAGTACTTC. Translating it yields CSVGVRHKTYEQYF.

The gene calls are TRBV25-1 and TRBJ2-1; 8 bases are shared with TRBD2. Trimming at V came to 3 bases and at J to 13 bases, leaving 17 bases not matched to a gene. Germline V lookup: CDR1 MGHDK, CDR2 SYGVNS. There are 16 residues in the CDR3. CDR3 sequence (DNA): TGTGCCAGCAGTGAGTGGGGACGGGGGGGAAAAACAACCCAGTTCTTC. This encodes CASSEWGRGGKTTQFF.

The genes are TRBV5-6 and TRBJ1-1, with 8 bases lining up with TRBD1. With 2 bases clipped from V and 3 bases from J, the junction kept 6 bases outside the gene matches. The CDR3 extends over 15 amino acids. Germline V gives CDR1 SGHDT, CDR2 YYEEEE. The CDR3 DNA follows: TGTGCCAGCAGCTTCAGGTCAGGGGGCGACACTGAAGCTTTCTTT. It is translated as CASSFRSGGDTEAFF.

The J gene is TRBJ1-5, the V gene TRBV19; D is uncertain. From germline, CDR1 is LNHDA and CDR2 SQIVND (reference sequence). The CDR3 is 16 residues long. Trimming removed 7 bases from V and 3 bases from J, with 19 bases in between. In nucleotides, the CDR3 is TGTGCCAGTACCCAAGGCCCCCTGGACTACAATCAGCCCCAGCATTTT. Residues: CASTQGPLDYNQPQHF.

The chain links TRBV25-1 to TRBJ1-2; maybe TRBD1 (5 bases). V lost 2 bases to trimming and J lost 6 bases, with 16 bases between them. CDR1 MGHDK and CDR2 SYGVNS come from the germline V gene. This CDR3 has 15 residues. CDR3 region: CASSESGGVTNGYTF. DNA of the CDR3: TGTGCCAGCAGTGAAAGTGGGGGGGTAACTAATGGCTACACCTTC.

DNA of the CDR3: TGTGCCAGAAGCTTTACGGGGGGCCCTGGTGAGACCCAGTACTTC. Amino acids: CARSFTGGPGETQYF. The chain couples TRBV5-3 to TRBJ2-5, with a tentative D call TRBD2 (7 bases). TRBV5-3 falls under the ORF class, with uncertain function. Trimming removed 2 bases at V and 5 bases at J, with 16 bases between. CDR3 length: 15 residues.

The rearrangement links TRBV27 to TRBJ2-2, with D perhaps TRBD1 (5 bases). The V and J ends lost 2 bases and 2 bases respectively, with 9 bases between them. The CDR3 totals 15 residues. In germline, CDR1 is MNHEY, CDR2 SMNVEV (reference sequence). In DNA form, the CDR3 reads TGTGCCAGCAGTTTAGGCAGGGTCAACACCGGGGAGCTGTTTTTT. Its protein product is CASSLGRVNTGELFF.

This chain links TRBV6-2 or TRBV6-3 with TRBJ2-7; 7 nucleotides line up with TRBD1. The CDR3 covers 12 residues. Germline CDR1 and CDR2: MNHEY and SVGEGT. J gave up 4 bases and V 5 bases, and 2 bases lay outside the gene matches. CDR3 DNA sequence: TGTGCCAGCAGTAGGGGGCTTTACGAGCAGTACTTC. As protein: CASSRGLYEQYF.

The chain couples TRBV6-5 to TRBJ2-5, with a possible D match to TRBD2 (6 bases). Trimming took 7 bases from V and 5 from J, leaving 17 bases between them. Germline assignment: CDR1 MNHEY and CDR2 SVGAGI. CDR3 length: 14 amino acids. The CDR3 nucleotides are TGTGCCAGCAATCCCACGGGGACTGTGGAGACCCAGTACTTC. It specifies CASNPTGTVETQYF.

This sequence joins TRBV18 and TRBJ2-7; 7 nucleotides agree with TRBD1. Germline V gives CDR1 KGHSH, CDR2 LQKENI. The CDR3 extends over 15 amino acids. Unmatched junction bases numbered 7, after V lost 4 bases and J lost 1 base. The CDR3 is CASSHDRAQSYEQYF. CDR3 in DNA: TGTGCCAGCTCACATGACAGGGCGCAGTCCTACGAGCAGTACTTC.

V usage is TRBV29-1 and J usage is TRBJ2-7; a weak D match, TRBD1 (6 bases). V lost 7 bases to trimming and J lost 4 bases, with 20 bases between them. Germline assignment: CDR1 SQVTM and CDR2 ANQGSEA. The CDR3 spans 14 residues. Here the CDR3 reads CSGTFTGLVYEQYF. The DNA of the CDR3 is TGCAGCGGCACCTTTACAGGGTTGGTATACGAGCAGTACTTC.

The chain links TRBV6-5 to TRBJ1-6; D gene unclear. V lost 10 bases and J 4 bases, leaving 11 bases between the germline ends. CDR1 and CDR2 from the germline V gene are MNHEY and SVGAGI. The CDR3 has 13 amino acids. The CDR3, as DNA: TGTGCCACAAGACGGGATTATAATTCACCCCTCCACTTT. Translating gives CATRRDYNSPLHF.

The J gene is TRBJ1-2, the V gene TRBV7-2; D not certain. This CDR3 has 17 amino acids. Trimming pared 1 base from V and 1 base from J, leaving 16 bases between. CDR1 SGHTA and CDR2 FQGNSA come from the germline V gene. The CDR3 region is CASSLGGLGRLNYGYTF. CDR3 sequence (DNA): TGTGCCAGCAGCTTAGGCGGTTTAGGGAGGCTTAACTATGGCTACACCTTC.

This rearrangement joins TRBV5-1 to TRBJ2-7; perhaps TRBD2 as D (5 bases). V was pared by 4 bases and J by 3 bases, with 14 bases between. The germline gives CDR1 SGHRS, CDR2 YFSETQ. The length of the CDR3 is 14 residues. CDR3 bases: TGCGCCAGCAGCCAGGCGACGGGATACTACGAGCAGTACTTC. As protein: CASSQATGYYEQYF.

The chain links TRBV28 to TRBJ1-1; D is uncertain. The CDR3 covers 11 residues. V lost 6 bases and J lost 10, with 12 bases in between. CDR1 and CDR2 (germline): MDHEN, SYDVKM. The CDR3 DNA is TGTGCCAGCAGAATGGACGAGGGAGCTTTCTTT. Encoded protein: CASRMDEGAFF.

The CDR3 DNA reads TGTGCCAGCAGCTTAGGGACAGGTTTGGGCACTGAAGCTTTCTTT. It encodes CASSLGTGLGTEAFF. The rearrangement joins TRBV7-2 to TRBJ1-1, with TRBD1 matching 7 bases. CDR1 is SGHTA and CDR2 is FQGNSA in the germline V gene. The junction had 6 bases not matched to a gene; V was cut back by 1 base and J by 4 bases. The CDR3 extends over 15 amino acids.

The chain is built from TRBV11-3 and TRBJ2-7; 11 nucleotides agree with TRBD2. This CDR3 has 15 residues. V shed 4 bases, J shed 2 bases, and the junction held 4 bases outside the gene matches. CDR1 is SGHNT and CDR2 is YENEEA in the germline V gene. CDR3 loop: CASSYRGLAAYEQYF. CDR3 sequence (DNA): TGTGCCAGCAGCTATCGGGGACTAGCGGCCTACGAGCAGTACTTC.